This T cell receptor (beta chain) emerged from a study of a mutant IDH1 vaccine in newly diagnosed glioma. Overall study context: Scheduled for weeks 1, 3, 5, 7, 11, 15, 19 and 23, eight vaccinations were given to patients.

A note on this clone: What it binds is not known.

The repertoire was sequenced with immunoSEQ multiplex PCR; TCRdb's copy has only in-frame clones and lacks some. This sample has around 50,000 clones, with 70% to 90% found just once. Time point here: week 5, during vaccination. Doses of 300 ug of mutant IDH1 20-mer peptide were given with topical imiquimod. Donor diagnoses consisted of new WHO grade 3 or 4 IDH1-mutant, ATRX-lost astrocytomas. V was cut by 2 bases and J by 6 bases, with 13 bases left in between. The germline CDR1 and CDR2 sequences are MNHEY and SVGAGI. CDR3 size: 15 residues. The clonotype comes from a middle-aged woman with glioma. This material consisted of PBMCs, taken from a glioma patient whose treatment included an IDH1 peptide vaccine. V gene TRBV6-5 combines with J gene TRBJ2-2; D ambiguous. This CDR3 reads CASSYGSGAAGELFF. CDR3 DNA sequence: TGTGCCAGCAGTTACGGGTCGGGCGCGGCCGGGGAGCTGTTTTTT.